This TCR beta chain appears in the sequencing data of a study of naive and memory T cell subsets. The table lists this clonotype with a few counts. Its antigen is still unknown. Two oligonucleotides, mixed equimolar, formed the beta constant-region primer covering TRBC1 and TRBC2. The ligated cDNA underwent four PCR rounds using SP2 and nested alpha and beta constant-region primers. Each CDR3 protein is one row after TCRdb ran MiXCR on the UMI-ligation and nested PCR reads. This sample has about 150,000 distinct CDR3 sequences, with over 20% found just once. General observations from the study: Possibly reflecting memory cells re-expressing CD45RA, a few larger clonotypes occurred in naive repertoires, especially CD8.

The TCR comes from a human donor in good health. What was sequenced was naive CD4+ T cells from blood.

In DNA form, the CDR3 reads TGTGCCAGCAGCGTAGGAGGACAGGTGGGGACCTACGAGCAGTACTTC. Protein sequence: CASSVGGQVGTYEQYF. The chain couples TRBV9 to TRBJ2-7, with 7 bases that match TRBD1. V gave up 0 bases and J gave up 2 bases; unmatched junction bases: 8. The CDR3 consists of 16 residues. Germline CDR1 is SGDLS and CDR2 is YYNGEE.